What follows is one T cell receptor (beta chain) and its context. Antigen unknown. As it was prepared, the TCRbeta library received unique molecular identifiers. TCRdb fed the PCR reads into MiXCR, producing one record per CDR3 protein. This table has around 130,000 distinct CDR3 sequences, roughly 9.7% appearing once. This CDR3 region has 14 residues. Trimming removed 3 bases from V and 1 base from J, with 10 bases in between. Per the germline V gene, CDR1 is DFQATT and CDR2 is SNEGSKA (reference sequence). The data originate from a study of T-cell reconstitution after alpha-beta-depleted transplantation in children. Overall study results and limits: Several hundred expanded graft clones reportedly were the source of alpha-beta T cells about two months after transplant. T-cell numbers and diversity one year post-transplant derived largely from freshly generated T cells. High day-60 TCRbeta diversity in some patients came from surviving recipient T cells and thymic progenitors.

The V and J genes are TRBV20-1 and TRBJ1-5; TRBD1 is a possible D gene (5 bases). The source is a girl less than two years old who had a stem cell transplant for combined immunodeficiency, so the T cells may come from the graft donor. The material was PBMCs, mostly from graft donor cells, obtained 180 days after TCRalphabeta/CD19-depleted stem cell transplant. The CDR3 here is CSASSGASNQPQHF. The CDR3 DNA sequence: TGCAGTGCTAGCTCCGGGGCGAGCAATCAGCCCCAGCATTTT.